This entry concerns a single T cell receptor (beta chain). PCR was performed using 60 Vbeta and 13 Jbeta primers. Profiled with immunoSEQ multiplex PCR; TCRdb holds only in-frame clones, not every one. This sample's table reports under 200,000 clones. This specimen belongs to a study of cytomegalovirus exposure and HLA in healthy donors. In the study overall: Early on, a data release was issued that held approximately 92 million unique TCRs from HLA-typed donors.

This TCR was recovered from a man aged 25-45 years in good health and CMV-seronegative. Sequencing input: PBMCs.

The CDR3 region is CASSLGGAEGYTF. The CDR3 DNA reads as TGTGCCAGCAGCCTGGGGGGAGCGGAAGGCTACACCTTC. The V and J genes are TRBV7-9 and TRBJ1-2; D is perhaps TRBD1 (5 bases). This CDR3 region has 13 residues. The V end was cut by 5 bases, the J end by 8 bases, with 15 bases between. Per germline, CDR1 SEHNR and CDR2 FQNEAQ (reference sequence).